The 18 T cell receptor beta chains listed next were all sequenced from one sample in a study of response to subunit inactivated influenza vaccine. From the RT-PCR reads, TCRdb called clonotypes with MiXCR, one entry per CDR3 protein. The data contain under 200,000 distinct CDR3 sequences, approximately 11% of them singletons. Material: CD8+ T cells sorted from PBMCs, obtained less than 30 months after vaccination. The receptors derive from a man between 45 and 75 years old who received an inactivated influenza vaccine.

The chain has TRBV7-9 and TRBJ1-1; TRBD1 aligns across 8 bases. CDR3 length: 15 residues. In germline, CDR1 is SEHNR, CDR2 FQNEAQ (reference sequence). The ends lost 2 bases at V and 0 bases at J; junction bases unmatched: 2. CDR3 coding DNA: TGTGCCAGCAGCTTATTGACAGGGGTGAACACTGAAGCTTTCTTT. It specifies CASSLLTGVNTEAFF.

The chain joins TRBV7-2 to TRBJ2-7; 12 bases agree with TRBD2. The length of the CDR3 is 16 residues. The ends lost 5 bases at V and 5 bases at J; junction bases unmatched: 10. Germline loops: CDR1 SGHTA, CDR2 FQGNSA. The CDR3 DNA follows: TGTGCCAGCAGCGGAAGACTAGCGGGAGATCTACACGAGCAGTACTTC. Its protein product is CASSGRLAGDLHEQYF.

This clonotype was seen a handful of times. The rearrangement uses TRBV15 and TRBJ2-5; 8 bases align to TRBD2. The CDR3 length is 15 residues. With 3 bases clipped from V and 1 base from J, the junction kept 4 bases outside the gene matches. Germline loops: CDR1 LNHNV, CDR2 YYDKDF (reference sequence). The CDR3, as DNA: TGTGCCACCAGCAGTCCGGGACTAGGCCAAGAGACCCAGTACTTC. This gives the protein CATSSPGLGQETQYF.

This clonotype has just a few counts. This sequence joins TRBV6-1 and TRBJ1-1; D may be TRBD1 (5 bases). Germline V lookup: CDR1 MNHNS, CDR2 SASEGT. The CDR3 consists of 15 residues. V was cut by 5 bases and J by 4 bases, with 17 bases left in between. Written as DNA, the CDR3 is TGTGCCAGCAGTCCCCCGCGGGGGGGAATCACTGAAGCTTTCTTT. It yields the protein CASSPPRGGITEAFF.

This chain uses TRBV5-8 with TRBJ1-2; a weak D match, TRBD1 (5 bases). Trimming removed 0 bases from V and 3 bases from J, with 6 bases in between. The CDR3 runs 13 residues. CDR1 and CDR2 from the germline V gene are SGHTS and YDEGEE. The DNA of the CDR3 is TGTGCCAGCAGCTTGGGGGGCTACTATGGCTACACCTTC. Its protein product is CASSLGGYYGYTF.

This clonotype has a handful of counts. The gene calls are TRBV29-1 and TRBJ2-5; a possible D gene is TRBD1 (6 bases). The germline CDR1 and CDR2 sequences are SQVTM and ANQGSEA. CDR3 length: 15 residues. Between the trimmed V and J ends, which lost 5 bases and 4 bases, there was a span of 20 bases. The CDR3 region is CSVTPPLRGGETQYF. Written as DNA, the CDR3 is TGCAGCGTTACACCTCCTCTCAGGGGTGGAGAGACCCAGTACTTC.

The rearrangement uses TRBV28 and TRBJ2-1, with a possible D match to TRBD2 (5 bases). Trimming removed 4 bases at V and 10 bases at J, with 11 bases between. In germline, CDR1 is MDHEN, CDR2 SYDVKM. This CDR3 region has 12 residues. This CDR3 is CASSSRRGEQFF. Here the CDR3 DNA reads TGTGCCAGCAGTTCGCGACGAGGGGAGCAGTTCTTC.

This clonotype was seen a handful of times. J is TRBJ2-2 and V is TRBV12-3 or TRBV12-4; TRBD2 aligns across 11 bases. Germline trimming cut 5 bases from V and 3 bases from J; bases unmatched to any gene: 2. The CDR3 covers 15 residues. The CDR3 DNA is TGTGCCAGCAGTCAACTAGCGGGGGACACCGGGGAGCTGTTTTTT. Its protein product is CASSQLAGDTGELFF.

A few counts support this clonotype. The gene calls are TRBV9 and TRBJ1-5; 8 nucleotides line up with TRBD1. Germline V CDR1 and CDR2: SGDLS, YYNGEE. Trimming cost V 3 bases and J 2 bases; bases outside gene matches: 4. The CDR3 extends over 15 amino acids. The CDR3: CASSAGQGGNQPQHF. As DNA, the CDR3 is TGTGCCAGCAGCGCCGGACAGGGAGGCAATCAGCCCCAGCATTTT.

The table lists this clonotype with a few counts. The CDR3 protein is CASSYSTSGGDNEQFF. DNA for the CDR3: TGTGCCAGCAGTTACTCGACTAGCGGGGGGGACAATGAGCAGTTCTTC. The chain uses TRBV6-5 and TRBJ2-1; TRBD2 matches at 14 bases. This CDR3 comprises 16 residues. The germline V gene has CDR1 MNHEY and CDR2 SVGAGI. V gave up 0 bases and J gave up 5 bases; unmatched junction bases: 0.

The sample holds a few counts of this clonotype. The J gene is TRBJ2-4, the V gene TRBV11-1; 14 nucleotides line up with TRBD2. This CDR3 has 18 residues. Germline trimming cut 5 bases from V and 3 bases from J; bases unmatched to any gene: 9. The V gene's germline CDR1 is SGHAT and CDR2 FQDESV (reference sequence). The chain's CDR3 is CASSEWGLAGDGKNIQYF. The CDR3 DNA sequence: TGTGCCAGCAGCGAATGGGGACTAGCGGGAGATGGCAAAAACATTCAGTACTTC. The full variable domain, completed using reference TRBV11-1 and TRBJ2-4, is EAEVAQSPRYKITEKSQAVAFWCDPISGHATLYWYRQILGQGPELLVQFQDESVVDDSQLPKDRFSAERLKGVDSTLKIQPAELGDSAMYLCASSEWGLAGDGKNIQYFGAGTRLSVL.

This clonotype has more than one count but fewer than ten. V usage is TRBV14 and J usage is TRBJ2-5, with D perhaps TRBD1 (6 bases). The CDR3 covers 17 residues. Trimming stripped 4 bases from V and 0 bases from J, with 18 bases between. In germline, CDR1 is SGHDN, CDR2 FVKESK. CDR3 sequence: CASSPNNRDKYQETQYF. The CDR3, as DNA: TGTGCCAGCAGCCCCAATAACCGGGACAAGTACCAAGAGACCCAGTACTTC. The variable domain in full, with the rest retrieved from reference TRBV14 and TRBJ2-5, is EAGVTQFPSHSVIEKGQTVTLRCDPISGHDNLYWYRRVMGKEIKFLLHFVKESKQDESGMPNNRFLAERTGGTYSTLKVQPAELEDSGVYFCASSPNNRDKYQETQYFGPGTRLLVL.

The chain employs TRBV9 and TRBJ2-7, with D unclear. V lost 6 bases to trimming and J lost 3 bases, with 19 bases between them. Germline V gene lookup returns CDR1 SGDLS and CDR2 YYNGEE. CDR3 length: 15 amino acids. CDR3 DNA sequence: TGTGCCAGCACCCCACACGAATCAAGAATCTACGAGCAGTACTTC. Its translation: CASTPHESRIYEQYF. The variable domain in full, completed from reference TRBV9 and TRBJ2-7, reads DSGVTQTPKHLITATGQRVTLRCSPRSGDLSVYWYQQSLDQGLQFLIQYYNGEERAKGNILERFSAQQFPDLHSELNLSSLELGDSALYFCASTPHESRIYEQYFGPGTRLTVT.

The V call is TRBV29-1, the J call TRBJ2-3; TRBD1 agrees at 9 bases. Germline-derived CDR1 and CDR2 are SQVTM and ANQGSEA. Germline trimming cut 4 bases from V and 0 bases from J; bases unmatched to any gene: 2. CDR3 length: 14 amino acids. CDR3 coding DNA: TGCAGCGTTGCCGGACAGGGGAGCACAGATACGCAGTATTTT. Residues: CSVAGQGSTDTQYF.

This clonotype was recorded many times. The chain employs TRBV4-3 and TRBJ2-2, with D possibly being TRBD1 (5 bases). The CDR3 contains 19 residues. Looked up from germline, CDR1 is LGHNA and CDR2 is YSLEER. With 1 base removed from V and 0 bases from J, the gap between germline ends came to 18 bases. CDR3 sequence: CASSQGIVFDRANTGELFF. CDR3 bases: TGCGCCAGCAGCCAAGGCATCGTTTTCGACAGAGCGAACACCGGGGAGCTGTTTTTT.

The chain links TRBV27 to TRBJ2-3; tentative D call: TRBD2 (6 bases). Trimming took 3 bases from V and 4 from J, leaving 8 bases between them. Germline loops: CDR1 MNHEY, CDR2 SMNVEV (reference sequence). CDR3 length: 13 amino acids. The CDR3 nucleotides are TGTGCCAGCAGTTTGTGGGACTCAGATACGCAGTATTTT. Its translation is CASSLWDSDTQYF.

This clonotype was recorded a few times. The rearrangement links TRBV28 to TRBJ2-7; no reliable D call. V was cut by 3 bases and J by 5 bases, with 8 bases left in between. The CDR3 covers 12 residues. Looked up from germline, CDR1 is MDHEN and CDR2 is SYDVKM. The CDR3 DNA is TGTGCCAGCAGTTTTGGGCAGAACGAGCAGTACTTC. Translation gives CASSFGQNEQYF.

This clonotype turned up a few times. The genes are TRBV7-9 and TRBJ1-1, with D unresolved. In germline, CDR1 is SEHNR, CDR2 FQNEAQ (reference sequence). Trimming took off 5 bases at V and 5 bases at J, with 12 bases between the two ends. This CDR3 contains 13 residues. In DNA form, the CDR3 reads TGTGCCAGCAGCCCGCCCATTGGGACTGAAGCTTTCTTT. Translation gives CASSPPIGTEAFF.